This TCR beta chain is drawn from a study of cytomegalovirus exposure and HLA in healthy donors (dated by TCRdb to about 2017). Concerning the study at large: An earlier analysis of about 560 of the donors reported approximately 280 Gb of sequence data and about 120 million unique TCR beta sequences obtained from about 200 million T cells. An early release covering roughly 580 HLA-typed donors comprised approximately 300 gigabases of sequencing data and 85 million or so unique TCR sequences. The genetic ancestry cluster associated with self-reported Caucasian donors included around 76% of the approximately 410 genotyped donors. The study was designed to test whether signatures of past pathogen exposure could be identified by cataloging public T cell receptors. Using immunosequencing, the study profiled T cell repertoires from 550 to 750 subjects and related those repertoires to cytomegalovirus serostatus. Along with the roughly 670-subject first cohort, a separate validation cohort of 120 different subjects was used. The study combined high-throughput TCR immunosequencing, statistical association of individual TCRs with disease status, and machine learning to predict cytomegalovirus infection status. A later analysis re-analyzed previously published TCR beta repertoires from approximately 670 donors and added high-resolution HLA genotyping to study TCR occurrence patterns. In the later analysis, no new phenotypic data were used to find candidate immune exposures; instead, reliance was placed on TCR beta sequences and their occurrence across donors. To decide whether each TCR beta V gene segment behaved as functional or pseudogenic, an earlier analysis of some 540 of the donors relied on high-throughput TCR beta sequencing. Donor age, sex, ethnicity and CMV serostatus were compiled together with the repertoire data. Genome-wide SNP genotypes for about 65% of the 666 donors were used in a later genetic analysis, which treated that subset as a discovery cohort. All discovery cohort repertoires had been generated using a single sequencing platform. HLA typing included class I and class II loci at four-digit resolution. Typing coverage varied by locus: roughly 620-640 donors for A, B, C, DRB1 and DQB1; approximately 500 for DQA1; some 610 for DPA1; under 490 for DPB1. Four to six DR-DQ haplotypes were handled as single units for association and clustering, since linkage in the cohort was strong. On average, around 240,000 unique TCR beta nucleotide sequences were sequenced per donor among a few hundred genotyped donors of the cohort, with roughly 19% of those sequences being non-productive. General study outcomes and caveats: According to the authors, the approach could potentially be generalized to other disease states and immunological phenotypes. A further reported finding was that TCR beta sequences accurately predicted the HLA-A and HLA-B alleles for most subjects in the first cohort. In the study, approximately 150 TCR beta chains were listed as associated with cytomegalovirus. In a later analysis, several top co-occurrence clusters were reported to appear linked to parvovirus B19, influenza, CMV and Epstein-Barr virus. A cluster of highly shared sequence variants was judged likely to represent a technical artifact of the sequencing pipeline. A later analysis associated 15,000 to 20,000 TCR beta sequences with specific HLA alleles at a false discovery rate of 0.05. Strong co-occurrence of HLA alleles, especially DR and DQ, made assigning TCR associations to individual alleles difficult. Because HLA typing was unavailable for some donors at each locus, only the typed subset was used in association tests. A later analysis found that HLA-associated TCR beta chains were more clonally expanded and had lower generation probabilities than equally common non-associated chains. The earlier analysis of nearly 600 of the donors excluded around 17 rarely observed V segments, including chromosome 9 orphons, because counts were too low. Three of the identified cytomegalovirus-associated TCR beta chains were confirmed in vitro to be specific for cytomegalovirus antigens. While some public TCRs were present in many individuals, most TCR sequences turned up only very rarely across donors. Compared with the roughly 710-donor mean, donors in an Asian-associated ancestry cluster had fewer N-insertions in productive TCRs, according to a later genetic analysis. This cohort had only TCR beta chains sequenced, and the lack of alpha or paired-chain data limited which features could be detected. Broadly in line with IMGT annotations, most TCR beta V segments showed up in productive rearrangements about 87% or about 30% of the time in an earlier analysis of a few hundred of the donors. In a later analysis, the rate of TCR association differed among HLA loci, with DRB1 alleles having the most associated TCRs and HLA-C alleles having the fewest. Roughly uniform sequencing depth across donors was assumed in presence/absence analyses, although this assumption may not hold. An association between a missense DCLRE1C variant and V-gene and J-gene trimming of TCR beta chains was found in a later genetic analysis and replicated in an independent cohort. CMV serostatus was the only immune exposure information available for the cohort. Because the 87-base-pair reads could not distinguish some IMGT-functional V segments, including TRBV6-2 and TRBV6-3, those segments were excluded. In a later analysis, most CMV-associated TCR beta chains were found to appear HLA-restricted, with HLA associations seemingly driven largely by CMV exposure. Cytomegalovirus status was reported to be diagnosed by the classifier with high specificity and sensitivity in both the original and validation cohorts. Linkage disequilibrium might explain the correlated functional status among segregating V segments, but an unknown experimental factor could not be ruled out.

The CDR3 runs 14 residues from the cysteine to the phenylalanine. CDR3 DNA is the only sequence kept; it has 42 bases, read in frame from the first base. The V and J ends are trimmed by 5 bases and 3 bases, leaving 12 bases between them. Based on the germline V gene, the CDR1 and CDR2 sequences are WSHSY and SAAADI. The cohort was made up of 666 healthy bone marrow donors. Cohort members were all nominally healthy when sampled, although unrecorded immune exposures were likely present. The donor was CMV seronegative and was included in the group of around 320 seronegative cohort members. Every donor gave a peripheral blood sample, and the peripheral blood mononuclear cells from that sample were used for TCR beta sequencing. Genomic DNA extraction from the blood cell samples was performed with the Qiagen DNeasy Blood Extraction Kit. About this clone itself: Its antigen is still unknown. The record has no base qualities; no much larger clone is one base away.

Library prep was done by the immunoSEQ multiplex PCR assay. The multiplex PCR relied on a mix of 60 forward primers for TCR Vbeta segments and 13 reverse primers for TCR Jbeta segments. The CDR3 region of rearranged TCR beta genes was amplified from genomic DNA with a multiplex PCR assay. Amplified TCR beta libraries were sequenced as 87-base-pair reads on the Illumina HiSeq System. As for the authors' bioinformatics: A later analysis tallied about 77 million unique TCR beta chains across the 666 repertoires, and about 12 million of those chains were shared by two or more donors. Raw reads were error-corrected and collapsed into unique sequences with a nearest-neighbor algorithm that merged closely related sequences to remove PCR and sequencing errors. CDR3 sequences were aligned to IMGT reference sequences to assign V, D and J gene segments. For a sequence to be retained, at least a six-nucleotide match to both a V gene segment and a J gene segment was required. Rearrangements were classified as productive when the CDR3 lacked stop codons and remained in frame with V and J, and all other rearrangements were classified as non-productive. CDR3 was defined according to IMGT convention as the region running from the second conserved V-encoded cysteine to the conserved J-encoded phenylalanine. In an earlier analysis of approximately 590 of the donors, sequences lacking an unambiguous match to a single V gene segment were excluded. In an earlier analysis of 587 of the donors, a V segment was called functional when productive rearrangements were above 56.7%, and segregating when the standard deviation between donors exceeded 5%. To diagnose cytomegalovirus status from the catalog of TCR beta chain sequences, a statistical classification framework was built. In a later analysis, V and J genes were assigned by comparing TCR nucleotide sequences against IMGT/GENE-DB human TR gene sequences. Using the TCRdist pipeline, a later analysis assigned CDR3 sequences along with most-parsimonious VDJ recombination scenarios. A later analysis defined each TCR beta chain by its CDR3 amino acid sequence plus V-gene family, and excluded reads lacking a unique V-gene family. As a way to deal with suspected cross-contamination and a sequencing artifact, a later analysis dropped approximately 590 nucleotide sequences that were highly shared and had low generation probability. In a later analysis, a clonal expansion index was calculated for each public chain from normalized within-repertoire ranks of inferred template counts. A later analysis computed generation probabilities with a VDJ recombination model fitted to out-of-frame rearrangements, and checked the results against IGoR. A later analysis scored TCR-TCR, TCR-HLA and TCR-CMV co-occurrence with hypergeometric tests, applying a repertoire-size bias correction to TCR pairs. To estimate false discovery rates, a later analysis permuted the HLA or CMV assignments 20 times. In a later analysis, co-occurring TCRs were grouped using DBSCAN, with TCRdist sequence similarity added in when clustering inside HLA-allele-positive subsets. Repertoires with fewer than 30,000 or more than 120,000 public chains, plus five repertoires with anomalous nucleotide sharing, were excluded from co-occurrence clustering. TCRdb provides this immuneACCESS table in a form limited to in-frame rearrangements. Some clones are lacking; in checked studies, under half of them reflect an unresolved V gene, and why the rest are absent is not known. V and J calls plus clone size are reproduced from that table; the DNA served to infer D and trimming. This sample holds 99,000 or so clones; roughly four fifths were observed only once. Of the sample, roughly 1.2% is held by the ten largest clones.

The receptor's source is a middle-aged man in good health and CMV-seronegative. Sequenced input: PBMCs. Recombination connected TRBV10-2 to TRBJ2-3; the D gene is possibly TRBD1, with 6 bases matching. The CDR3 region has the sequence CASSSQGWTDTQYF. The nucleotides are TGCGCCAGCAGTTCACAGGGCTGGACAGATACGCAGTATTTT.